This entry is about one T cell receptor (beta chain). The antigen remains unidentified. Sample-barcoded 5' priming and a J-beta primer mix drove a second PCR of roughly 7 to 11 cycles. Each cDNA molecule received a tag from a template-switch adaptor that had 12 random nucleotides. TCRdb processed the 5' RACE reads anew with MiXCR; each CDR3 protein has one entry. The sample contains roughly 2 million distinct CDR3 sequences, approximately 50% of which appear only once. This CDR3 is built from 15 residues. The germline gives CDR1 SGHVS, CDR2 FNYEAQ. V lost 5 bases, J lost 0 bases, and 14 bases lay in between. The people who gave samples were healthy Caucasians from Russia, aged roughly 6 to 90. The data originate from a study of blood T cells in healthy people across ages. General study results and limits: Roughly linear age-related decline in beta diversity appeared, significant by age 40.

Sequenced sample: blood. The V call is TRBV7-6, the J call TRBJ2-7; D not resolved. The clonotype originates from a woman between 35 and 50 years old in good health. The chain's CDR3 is CASSPRGSISYEQYF. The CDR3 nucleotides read TGTGCCAGCAGCCCTAGAGGTTCTATCTCCTACGAGCAGTACTTC.